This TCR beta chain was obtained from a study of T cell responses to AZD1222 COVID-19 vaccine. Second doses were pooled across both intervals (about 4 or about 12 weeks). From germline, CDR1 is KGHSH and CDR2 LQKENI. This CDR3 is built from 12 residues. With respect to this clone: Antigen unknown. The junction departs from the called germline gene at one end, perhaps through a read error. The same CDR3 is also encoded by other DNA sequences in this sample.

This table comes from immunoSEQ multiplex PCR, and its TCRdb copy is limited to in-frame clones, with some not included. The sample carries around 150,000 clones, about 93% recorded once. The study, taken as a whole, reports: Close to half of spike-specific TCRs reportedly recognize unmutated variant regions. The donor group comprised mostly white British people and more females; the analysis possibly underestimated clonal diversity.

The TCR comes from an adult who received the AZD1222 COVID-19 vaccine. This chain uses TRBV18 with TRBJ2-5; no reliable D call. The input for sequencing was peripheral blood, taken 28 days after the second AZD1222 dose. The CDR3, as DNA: TGTGCTAGCTCGCAAGACCAAGAGACCCAGTACTTC. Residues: CASSQDQETQYF.